This T cell receptor (beta chain) stems from a study of blood T cells in healthy people across ages (dated by TCRdb to between 2015 and 2017). About the study as a whole: In model experiments, template switching captured about one uniquely barcoded TCR beta cDNA molecule for every two T cells. Donors were grouped into four age groups: young (average roughly 17 years), middle-aged (over 35), aged (approximately 67) and long-lived (over 80). To avoid experimental bias, donors of different ages were distributed randomly across sequencing lanes. The study measured age-related changes in TCR beta repertoire diversity using deep sequencing normalized with unique cDNA molecular identifiers. For two donors (one aged 18 to 30 and one aged 80 or older), the study analyzed two additional independent replicas of 1 million unique cDNA reads from the same blood draw. What the research found in general, with its limitations: Because profiling used bulk unsorted PBMCs, naive and antigen-experienced compartments could not be compared conclusively. As age increased, observed TCR beta diversity per million T cells dropped in a roughly linear way, and a significant reduction was already evident by age 40. Because donor CMV infection status was unknown, age-related changes in expanded clonotypes were potentially confounded. The percentage of naive T cells measured by flow cytometry correlated strongly with observed TCR beta diversity. Estimates of total diversity based on one million sequenced T cells were regarded as lower bounds and as underestimates. Compared with the aged group, the long-lived group had more naive CD4+ T cells, fewer expanded clones and increased TCR diversity, a pattern suggesting age selection.

Library generation was performed with 5' RACE. Instrument used: Illumina HiSeq 2500. A second about 7 to 11 cycle PCR used a sample-barcoded 5' primer and a J-beta primer mix. A template-switch 5' adaptor carrying 12 random nucleotides introduced a unique molecular identifier onto each TCR beta cDNA molecule. Each sample yielded at least 3 million CDR3-containing paired-end reads. The Mint cDNA synthesis kit, primed by a TRBC-specific oligonucleotide, was used to synthesize first-strand cDNA from all RNA. All cDNA was treated with uracil-DNA glycosylase and then went through a first 18-cycle PCR with the universal primers M1SS and BC2_uni_R. As for the original processing: For normalization, 1 million high-quality reads were randomly selected from each sample, with every read carrying a distinct molecular identifier. Instead of being binned into consensus sequences, reads that shared molecular identifiers were thrown out. MiTCR, set to a Q25 quality threshold and the strictest error-elimination algorithm, was used for CDR3 identification, clonotype clustering and error correction. A nonparametric unseen species model with Euler transformation was used to estimate a lower bound on total TCR beta diversity. In TCRdb, the public reads were trimmed at Q25 with fastp and aligned with MiXCR, with productive beta chains retained. Each CDR3 protein gets just one entry, which takes the most common genes and DNA from the rows behind it. TCRdb assigned the V and J calls; the authors' analysis was not used. Across this sample there are 1.5 million to 2 million distinct CDR3 sequences, with 28% seen only once. The ten largest clonotypes hold more than 6% of the sample.

Germline trimming amounts to 5 bases on V and 8 bases on J, with 7 as the count of junction bases outside the gene matches. Measured from the cysteine to the phenylalanine, the CDR3 is 14 residues long. Only the CDR3 DNA is retained, 42 bases long and in frame from the first base. The germline V gene sets CDR1 to SGHRS and CDR2 to YFSETQ. A remark on this clonotype: The antigen it binds to is not known. No qualities accompany the bases; no much larger clone lies one base away.

Donors were a few dozen systemically healthy Caucasian individuals from Russia aged roughly 6 to 90 years. Each donor gave about 9.8 milliliters of peripheral blood, drawn into EDTA-treated Vacutainer tubes. PBMCs were isolated by Ficoll-Paque density-gradient centrifugation, with at least 6 million obtained per sample. Total RNA was extracted from PBMCs with Trizol reagent, with at least 5 micrograms obtained per sample. For every donor, an aliquot of PBMCs went through flow cytometry to measure the percentages of naive CD45RAhigh/CD27high T cells. The sequenced sample consisted of blood. This sequence originates from a woman aged 25-40 years in good health. The chain joins TRBV5-1 to TRBJ1-2; TRBD1 lines up with 12 middle nucleotides. Here is the DNA: TGCGCCAGCAGAAACGGGACAGGGGGCGAGGGCTACACCTTC. Its translation reads: CASRNGTGGEGYTF.